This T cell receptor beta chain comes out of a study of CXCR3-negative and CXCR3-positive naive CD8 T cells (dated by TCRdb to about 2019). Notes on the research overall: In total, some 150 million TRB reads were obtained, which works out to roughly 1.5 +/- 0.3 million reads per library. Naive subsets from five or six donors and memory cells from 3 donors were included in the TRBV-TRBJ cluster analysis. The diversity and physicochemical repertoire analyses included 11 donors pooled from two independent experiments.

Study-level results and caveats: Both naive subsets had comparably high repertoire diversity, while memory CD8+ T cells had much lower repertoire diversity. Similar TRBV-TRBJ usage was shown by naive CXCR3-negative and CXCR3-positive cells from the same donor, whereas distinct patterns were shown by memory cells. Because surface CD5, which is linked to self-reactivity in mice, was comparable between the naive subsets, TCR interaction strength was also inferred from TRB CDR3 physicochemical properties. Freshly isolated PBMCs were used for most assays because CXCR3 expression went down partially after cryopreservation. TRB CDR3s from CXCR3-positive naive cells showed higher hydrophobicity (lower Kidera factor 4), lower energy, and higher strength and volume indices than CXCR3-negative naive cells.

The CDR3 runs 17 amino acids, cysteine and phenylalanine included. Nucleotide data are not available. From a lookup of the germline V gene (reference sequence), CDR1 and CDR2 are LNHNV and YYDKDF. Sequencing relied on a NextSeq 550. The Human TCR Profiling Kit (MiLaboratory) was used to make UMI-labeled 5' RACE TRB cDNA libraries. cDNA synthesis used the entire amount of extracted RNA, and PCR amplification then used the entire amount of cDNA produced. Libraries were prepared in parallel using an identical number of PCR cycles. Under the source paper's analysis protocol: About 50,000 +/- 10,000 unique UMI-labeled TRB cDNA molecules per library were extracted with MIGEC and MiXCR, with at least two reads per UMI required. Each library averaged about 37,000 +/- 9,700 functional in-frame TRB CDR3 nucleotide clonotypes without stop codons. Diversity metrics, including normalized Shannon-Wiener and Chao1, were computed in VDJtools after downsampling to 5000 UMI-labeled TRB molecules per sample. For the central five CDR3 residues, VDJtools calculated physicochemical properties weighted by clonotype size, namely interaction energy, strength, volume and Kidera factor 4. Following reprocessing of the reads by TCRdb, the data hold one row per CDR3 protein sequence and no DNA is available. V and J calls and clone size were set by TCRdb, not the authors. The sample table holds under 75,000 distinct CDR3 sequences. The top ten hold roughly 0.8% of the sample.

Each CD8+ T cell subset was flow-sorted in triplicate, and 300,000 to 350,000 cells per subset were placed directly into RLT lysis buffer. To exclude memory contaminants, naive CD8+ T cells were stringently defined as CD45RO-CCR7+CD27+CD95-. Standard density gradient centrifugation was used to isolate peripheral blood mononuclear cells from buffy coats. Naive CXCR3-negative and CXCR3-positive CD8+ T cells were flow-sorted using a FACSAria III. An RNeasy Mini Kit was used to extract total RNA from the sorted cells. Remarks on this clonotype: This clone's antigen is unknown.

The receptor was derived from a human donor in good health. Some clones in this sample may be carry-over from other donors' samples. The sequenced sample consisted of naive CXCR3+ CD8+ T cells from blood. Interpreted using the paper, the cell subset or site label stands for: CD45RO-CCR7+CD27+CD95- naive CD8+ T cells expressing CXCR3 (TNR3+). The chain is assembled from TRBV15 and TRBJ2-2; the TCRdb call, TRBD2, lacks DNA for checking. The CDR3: CATSRGWAGLNTGELFF.